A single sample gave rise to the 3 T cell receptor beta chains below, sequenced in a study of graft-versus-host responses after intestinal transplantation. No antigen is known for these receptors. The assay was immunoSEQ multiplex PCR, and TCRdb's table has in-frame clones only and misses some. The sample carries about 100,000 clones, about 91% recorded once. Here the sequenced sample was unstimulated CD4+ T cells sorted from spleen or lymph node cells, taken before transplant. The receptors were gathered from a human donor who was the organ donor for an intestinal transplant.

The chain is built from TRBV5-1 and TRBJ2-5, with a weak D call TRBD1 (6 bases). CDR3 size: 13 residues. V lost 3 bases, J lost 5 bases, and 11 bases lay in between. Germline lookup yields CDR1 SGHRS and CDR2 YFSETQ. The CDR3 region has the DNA TGCGCCAGCAGCTGGGACACCAGGGAGACCCAGTACTTC. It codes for CASSWDTRETQYF. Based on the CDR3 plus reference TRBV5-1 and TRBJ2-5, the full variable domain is KAGVTQTPRYLIKTRGQQVTLSCSPISGHRSVSWYQQTPGQGLQFLFEYFSETQRNKGNFPGRFSGRQFSNSRSEMNVSTLELGDSALYLCASSWDTRETQYFGPGTRLLVL.

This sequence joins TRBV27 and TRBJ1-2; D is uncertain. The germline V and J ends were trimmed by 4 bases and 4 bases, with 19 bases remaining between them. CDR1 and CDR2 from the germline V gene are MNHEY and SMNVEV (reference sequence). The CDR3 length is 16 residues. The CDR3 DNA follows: TGTGCCAGCAGTTCCTTGGACCCAACTCCGGGCTATGGCTACACCTTC. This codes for CASSSLDPTPGYGYTF.

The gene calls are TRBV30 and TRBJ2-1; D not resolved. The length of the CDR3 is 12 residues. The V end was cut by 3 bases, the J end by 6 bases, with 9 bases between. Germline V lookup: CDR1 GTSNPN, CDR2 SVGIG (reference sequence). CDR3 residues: CAWSRSRNEQFF. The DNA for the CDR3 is TGTGCCTGGAGCCGGAGCCGCAATGAGCAGTTCTTC. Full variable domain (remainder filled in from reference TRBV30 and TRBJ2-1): SQTIHQWPATLVQPVGSPLSLECTVEGTSNPNLYWYRQAAGRGLQLLFYSVGIGQISSEVPQNLSASRPQDRQFILSSKKLLLSDSGFYLCAWSRSRNEQFFGPGTRLTVL.